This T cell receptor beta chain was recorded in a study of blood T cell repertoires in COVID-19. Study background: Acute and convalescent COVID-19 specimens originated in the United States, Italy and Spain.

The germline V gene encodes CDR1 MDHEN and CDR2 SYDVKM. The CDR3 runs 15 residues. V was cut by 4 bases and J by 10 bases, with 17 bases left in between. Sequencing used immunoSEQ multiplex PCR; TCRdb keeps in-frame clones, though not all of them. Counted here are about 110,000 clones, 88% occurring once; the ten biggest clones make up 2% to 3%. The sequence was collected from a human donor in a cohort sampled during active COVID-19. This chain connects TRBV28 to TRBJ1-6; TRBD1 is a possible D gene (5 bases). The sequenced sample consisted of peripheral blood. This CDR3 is CASSSPPQEGSPLHF. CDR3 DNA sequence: TGTGCCAGCAGTTCCCCACCGCAGGAGGGGTCACCCCTCCACTTT.